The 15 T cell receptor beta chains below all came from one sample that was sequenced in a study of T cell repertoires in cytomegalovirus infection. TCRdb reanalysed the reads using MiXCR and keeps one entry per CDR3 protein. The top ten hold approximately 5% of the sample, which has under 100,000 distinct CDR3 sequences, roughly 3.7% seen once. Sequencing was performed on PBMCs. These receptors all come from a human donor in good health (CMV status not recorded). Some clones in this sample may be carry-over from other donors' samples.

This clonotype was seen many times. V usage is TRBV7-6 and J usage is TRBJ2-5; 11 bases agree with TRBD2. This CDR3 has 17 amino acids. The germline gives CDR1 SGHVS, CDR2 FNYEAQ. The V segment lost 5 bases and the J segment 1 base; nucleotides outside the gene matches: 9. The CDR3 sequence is CASSPPTSGVPQETQYF. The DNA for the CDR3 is TGTGCCAGCAGCCCCCCGACTAGCGGGGTTCCCCAAGAGACCCAGTACTTC. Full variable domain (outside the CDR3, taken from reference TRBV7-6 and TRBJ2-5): GAGVSQSPRYKVTKRGQDVALRCDPISGHVSLYWYRQALGQGPEFLTYFNYEAQQDKSGLPNDRFSAERPEGSISTLTIQRTEQRDSAMYRCASSPPTSGVPQETQYFGPGTRLLVL.

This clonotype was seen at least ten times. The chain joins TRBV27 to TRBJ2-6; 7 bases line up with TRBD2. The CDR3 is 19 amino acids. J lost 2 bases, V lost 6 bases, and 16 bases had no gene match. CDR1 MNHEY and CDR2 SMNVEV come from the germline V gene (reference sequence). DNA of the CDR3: TGTGCCAGCAGCCATTTCGCGGATGGGGGGGGGACTGGGGCCAACGTCCTGACTTTC. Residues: CASSHFADGGGTGANVLTF.

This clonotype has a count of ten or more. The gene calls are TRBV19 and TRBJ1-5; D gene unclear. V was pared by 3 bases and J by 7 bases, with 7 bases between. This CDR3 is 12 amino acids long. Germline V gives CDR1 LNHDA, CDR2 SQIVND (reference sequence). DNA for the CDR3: TGTGCCAGTAGTATGTTGGGGCAGCCCCAGCATTTT. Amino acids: CASSMLGQPQHF.

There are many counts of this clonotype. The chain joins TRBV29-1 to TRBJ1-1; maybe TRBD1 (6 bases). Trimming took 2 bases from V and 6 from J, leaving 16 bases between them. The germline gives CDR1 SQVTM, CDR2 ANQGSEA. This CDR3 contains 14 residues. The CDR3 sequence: CSVESGAGVSEAFF. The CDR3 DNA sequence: TGCAGCGTTGAATCAGGGGCAGGGGTGTCTGAAGCTTTCTTT.

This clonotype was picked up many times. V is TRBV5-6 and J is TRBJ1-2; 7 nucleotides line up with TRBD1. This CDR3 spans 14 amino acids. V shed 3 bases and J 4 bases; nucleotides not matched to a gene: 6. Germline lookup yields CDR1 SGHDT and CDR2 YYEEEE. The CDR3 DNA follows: TGTGCCAGCAGCTCCAATAACAGGGGCTATGGCTACACCTTC. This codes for CASSSNNRGYGYTF.

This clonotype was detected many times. The CDR3 nucleotides are TGTGCCAGCAGCTTCGGGGTAGGAGAGCAGTTCTTC. Its translation is CASSFGVGEQFF. J is TRBJ2-1 and V is TRBV7-2, with D tentatively TRBD2 (5 bases). The CDR3 contains 12 residues. The V gene's germline CDR1 is SGHTA and CDR2 FQGNSA. Trimming left V 3 bases short and J 10 bases short, with 10 bases between.

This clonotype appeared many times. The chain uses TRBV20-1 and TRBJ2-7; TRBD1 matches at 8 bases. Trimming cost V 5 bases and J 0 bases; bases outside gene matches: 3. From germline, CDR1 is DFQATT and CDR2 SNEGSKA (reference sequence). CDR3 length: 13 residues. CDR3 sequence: CSASGGLSYEQYF. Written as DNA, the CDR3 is TGCAGTGCTTCAGGGGGCCTCTCCTACGAGCAGTACTTC.

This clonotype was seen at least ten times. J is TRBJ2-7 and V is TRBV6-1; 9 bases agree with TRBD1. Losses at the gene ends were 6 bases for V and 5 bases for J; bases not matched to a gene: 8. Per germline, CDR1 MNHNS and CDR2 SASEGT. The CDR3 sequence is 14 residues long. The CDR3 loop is CASSYGTGSHEQYF. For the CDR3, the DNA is TGTGCCAGCAGCTACGGGACAGGGTCCCACGAGCAGTACTTC.

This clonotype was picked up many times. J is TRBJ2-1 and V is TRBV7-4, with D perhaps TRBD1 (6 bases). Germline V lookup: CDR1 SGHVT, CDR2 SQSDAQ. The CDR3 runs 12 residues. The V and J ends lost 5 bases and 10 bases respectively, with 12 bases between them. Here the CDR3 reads CASSKQGWEQFF. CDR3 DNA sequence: TGTGCCAGCAGCAAACAGGGATGGGAGCAGTTCTTC.

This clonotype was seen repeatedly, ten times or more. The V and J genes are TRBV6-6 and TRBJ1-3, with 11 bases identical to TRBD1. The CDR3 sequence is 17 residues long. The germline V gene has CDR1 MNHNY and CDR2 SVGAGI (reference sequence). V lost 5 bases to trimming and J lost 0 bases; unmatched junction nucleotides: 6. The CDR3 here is CASSPGQGVLSGNTIYF. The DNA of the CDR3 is TGTGCCAGCAGTCCGGGACAGGGGGTCCTCTCTGGAAACACCATATATTTT.

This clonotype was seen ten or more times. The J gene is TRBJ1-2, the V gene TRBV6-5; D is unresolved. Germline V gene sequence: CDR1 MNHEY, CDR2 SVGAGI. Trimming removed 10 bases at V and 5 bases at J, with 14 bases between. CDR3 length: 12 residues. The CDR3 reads CAIFKLGYGYTF. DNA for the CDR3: TGTGCCATCTTTAAGTTGGGATATGGCTACACCTTC.

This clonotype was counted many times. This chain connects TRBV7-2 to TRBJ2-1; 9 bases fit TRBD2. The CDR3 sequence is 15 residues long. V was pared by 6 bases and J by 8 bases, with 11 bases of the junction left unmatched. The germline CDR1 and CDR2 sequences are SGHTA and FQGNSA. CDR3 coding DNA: TGTGCCAGCAGTCGAGCGGGGGGCAGGGGCTATGAGCAGTTCTTC. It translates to CASSRAGGRGYEQFF.

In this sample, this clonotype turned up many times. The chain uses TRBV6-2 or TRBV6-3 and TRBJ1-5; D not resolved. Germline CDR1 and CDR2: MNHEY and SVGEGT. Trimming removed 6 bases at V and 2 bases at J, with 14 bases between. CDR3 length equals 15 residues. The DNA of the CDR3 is TGTGCCAGCAGCCCCATAGGGAGGGGCAATCAGCCCCAGCATTTT. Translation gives CASSPIGRGNQPQHF.

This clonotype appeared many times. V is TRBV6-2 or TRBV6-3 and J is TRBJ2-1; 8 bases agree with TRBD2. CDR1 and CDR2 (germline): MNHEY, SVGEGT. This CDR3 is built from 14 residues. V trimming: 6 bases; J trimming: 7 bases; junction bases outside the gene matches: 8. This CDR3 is CASRRSSGMNEQFF. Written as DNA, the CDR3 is TGTGCCAGCAGACGGAGTAGCGGGATGAATGAGCAGTTCTTC.

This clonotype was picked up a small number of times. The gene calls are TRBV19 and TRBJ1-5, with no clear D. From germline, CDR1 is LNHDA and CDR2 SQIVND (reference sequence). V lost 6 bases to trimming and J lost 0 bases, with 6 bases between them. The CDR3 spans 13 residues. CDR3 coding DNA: TGTGCCAGTAGCGTACTTAGCAATCAGCCCCAGCATTTT. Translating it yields CASSVLSNQPQHF.